This T cell receptor (beta chain) was observed in a study of shared clonotypes between healthy human individuals. Clones were read by immunoSEQ multiplex PCR, and TCRdb kept only the in-frame ones, dropping some. The sample holds some 2,500,000 clones; under 95% are singletons and the top ten take around 0.4%. Memory CD4+ cells were the fraction left after CD45RA+ naive selection. This TCR came from a man aged 18 to 30 in good health. Some clones in this sample may be carry-over from other donors' samples. Sample: naive CD4+ T cells from PBMCs. Specified subset: CD45RA+ positively selected.

DNA for the CDR3: TGTGCCAGCAGCTCGGGGGGGGGACCCTACGAGCAGTACTTC. Amino acid sequence: CASSSGGGPYEQYF. The gene calls are TRBV7-9 and TRBJ2-7; 8 bases fit TRBD2. The junction had 4 bases not matched to a gene; V was cut back by 4 bases and J by 2 bases. In germline, CDR1 is SEHNR, CDR2 FQNEAQ (reference sequence). CDR3 length: 14 residues.